The clone carrying this T cell receptor (beta chain) was seen ten or more times. Its target is not known. Every TCR cDNA molecule bore a unique molecular identifier. MiXCR was run by TCRdb on the 5' RACE reads, yielding one entry per CDR3 protein. Counted here are roughly 8,400 distinct CDR3 sequences, 4.5% occurring once; the ten biggest clones make up roughly 10%. The data originate from a study of spatial heterogeneity in lung cancer. For the study at large: An average of more than ten raw reads was observed per unique TCR and UMI combination.

The CDR3 spans 18 residues. The V segment lost 6 bases and the J segment 0 bases; nucleotides outside the gene matches: 15. In germline, CDR1 is MNHEY, CDR2 SVGEGT. Study observations and caveats: In tumors, expanded intratumoral alpha and beta TCR counts tracked mutation counts.

Time point indicated: sample taken at primary tumor resection. The donor group consisted of approximately 77 patients who had untreated, early-stage non-small cell lung cancer. Whole RNA from tumor, nontumor lung or frozen PBMC was sequenced unsorted. The gene calls are TRBV6-2 or TRBV6-3 and TRBJ2-7, with 9 bases aligning to TRBD2. This TCR derives from a female donor with early-stage non-small cell lung cancer. Material: lung tumor tissue, obtained at surgery. CDR3 residues: CASSFVSGRGGSSYEQYF. CDR3 sequence (DNA): TGTGCCAGCAGCTTCGTTAGCGGGAGAGGGGGTAGCTCCTACGAGCAGTACTTC.